The present T cell receptor beta chain was sequenced within a study of cytomegalovirus exposure and HLA in healthy donors. PCR was performed using 60 Vbeta and 13 Jbeta primers. Per the original data handling: Per a later analysis, the number of unique TCR beta chains was about 80 million, of which roughly 9.9 million were shared. Produced via immunoSEQ multiplex PCR; TCRdb's table is partial and in-frame only. Clonal size and the V and J genes are those of that table, whereas D and trimming came from the DNA. The table shows about 190,000 clones, with around four fifths occurring only once. The CDR3 is made up of 14 amino acids. The V gene lost 4 bases and the J gene lost 5 bases, with 15 bases spanning the gap. Germline lookup yields CDR1 SGDLS and CDR2 YYNGEE.

This receptor was identified in a woman between 45 and 65 years old in good health and CMV-seropositive. The J gene is TRBJ1-1, the V gene TRBV9, with a tentative D call TRBD1 (6 bases). The sequenced sample was PBMCs. The CDR3 DNA follows: TGTGCCAGCAGCTCTAGCCACAGGGAGACTGAAGCTTTCTTT. This encodes CASSSSHRETEAFF.